This T cell receptor (beta chain) was retrieved from a study of identical twins. TCRdb ran MiXCR on the 5' RACE reads and lists one entry per CDR3 protein. The sample has 540,000 or so distinct CDR3 sequences; 20% to 25% are singletons. With 3 bases removed from V and 7 bases from J, the gap between germline ends came to 13 bases. The CDR3 length is 14 residues. These data also formed part of another study, on yellow fever vaccine responses in identical twins.

The sample comprised CD4+ T cells sorted from blood. The receptor comes from a woman aged 18-29 years in good health. The V and J genes are TRBV12-3 or TRBV12-4 and TRBJ1-5; perhaps TRBD1 as D (6 bases). The DNA for the CDR3 is TGTGCCAGCAGTTTTGGGGGCGCGGGGCAGCCCCAGCATTTT. Residues: CASSFGGAGQPQHF.